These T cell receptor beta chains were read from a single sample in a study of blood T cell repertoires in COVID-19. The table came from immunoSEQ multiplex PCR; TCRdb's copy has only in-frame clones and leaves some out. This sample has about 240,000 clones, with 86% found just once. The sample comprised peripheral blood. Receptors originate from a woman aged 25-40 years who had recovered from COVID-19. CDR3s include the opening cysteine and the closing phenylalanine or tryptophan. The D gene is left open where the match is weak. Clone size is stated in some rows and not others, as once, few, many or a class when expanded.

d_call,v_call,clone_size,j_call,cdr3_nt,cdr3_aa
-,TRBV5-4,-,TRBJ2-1,TGTGCCAGCAGCTTGGAGATCCAAGCGACGGAGCAGTTCTTC,CASSLEIQATEQFF
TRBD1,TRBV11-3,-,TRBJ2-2,TGTGCCAGCAGCCCTCGGACAGGGGGCAGGAACACCGGGGAGCTGTTTTTT,CASSPRTGGRNTGELFF
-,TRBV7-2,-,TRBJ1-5,TGTGCCAGCAGCTTACGGGAGGGATCGAGCAATCAGCCCCAGCATTTT,CASSLREGSSNQPQHF
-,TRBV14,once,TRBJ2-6,TGTGCCAGCAGCCAAGTTAGTCGGGATCATAGTCAGGTCAACGTCCTGACTTTC,CASSQVSRDHSQVNVLTF
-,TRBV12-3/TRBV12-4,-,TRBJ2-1,TGTGCCAGCAGTTCCCAGGGGCATGAGCAGTTCTTC,CASSSQGHEQFF
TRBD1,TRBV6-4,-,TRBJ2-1,TGTGCCAGCTCGACAGGGGCTTACAATGAGCAGTTCTTC,CASSTGAYNEQFF
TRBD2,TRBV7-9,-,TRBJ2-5,TGTGCCAGCAGCCTGGGACTAGCGGGGGCCTTTCGAGAGACCCAGTACTTC,CASSLGLAGAFRETQYF
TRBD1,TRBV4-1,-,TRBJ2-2,TGCGCCAGCAGCCAAAGCCTAGACAGGGGTGGAAACACCGGGGAGCTGTTTTTT,CASSQSLDRGGNTGELFF
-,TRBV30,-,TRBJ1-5,TGTGCCTGGAGTGTACGGGGGAATAGCAATCAGCCCCAGCATTTT,CAWSVRGNSNQPQHF
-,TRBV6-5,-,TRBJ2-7,TGTGCCAGCTCACCAATGACTCTGACTTACGAGCAGTACTTC,CASSPMTLTYEQYF
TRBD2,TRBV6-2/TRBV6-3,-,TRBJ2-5,TGTGCCAGCAGTAACCGTCTAGCGGGGGGCCAAGAGACCCAGTACTTC,CASSNRLAGGQETQYF
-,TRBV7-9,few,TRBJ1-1,TGTGCCAGCAGCGATCGGCAGGGACTTAAAGCTTTCTTT,CASSDRQGLKAFF
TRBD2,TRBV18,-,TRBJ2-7,TGTGCCAGCTCACCCGTAACTAGCGGGGGAGGCGAGCAGTACTTC,CASSPVTSGGGEQYF
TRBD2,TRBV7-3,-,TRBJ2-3,TGTGCCAGCAGCTTAACCCGGACTAGCGGGGGCACAGATACGCAGTATTTT,CASSLTRTSGGTDTQYF
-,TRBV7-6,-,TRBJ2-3,TGTGCCAGCAGCTTAGTAGGGGGGGGACTTACGACAGATACGCAGTATTTT,CASSLVGGGLTTDTQYF
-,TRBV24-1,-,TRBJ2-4,TGTGCCACCAGCGAGGACATCGCCAAAAACATTCAGTACTTC,CATSEDIAKNIQYF
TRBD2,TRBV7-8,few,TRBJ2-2,TGTGCCAGCAGCCCTAGACTAGCGGGGGGGACCGGGGAGCTGTTTTTT,CASSPRLAGGTGELFF
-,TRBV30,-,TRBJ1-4,TGTGCCTGGAGTGGTTCTAGGACGCCGGGGTGGGAAAAACTGTTTTTT,CAWSGSRTPGWEKLFF
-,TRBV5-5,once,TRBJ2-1,TGTGCCAGCAGCTTGATTTACGGTTACAATGAGCAGTTCTTC,CASSLIYGYNEQFF
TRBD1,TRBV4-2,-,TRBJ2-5,TGTGCCAGCAGCCGATACAGGGGGCAGGGGGAGACCCAGTACTTC,CASSRYRGQGETQYF
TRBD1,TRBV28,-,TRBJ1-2,TGTGCCAGCAGTTTACTAGGGGGCTGGGGCTACACCTTC,CASSLLGGWGYTF
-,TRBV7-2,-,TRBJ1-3,TGTGCCAGCACCCGGGGGGGATCAGGGACTGGAAACACCATATATTTT,CASTRGGSGTGNTIYF
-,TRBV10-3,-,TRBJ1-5,TGTGCCATCAGTGAGCTCTCGAGCAATCAGCCCCAGCATTTT,CAISELSSNQPQHF
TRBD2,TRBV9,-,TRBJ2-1,TGTGCCAGCAGCCTTAGCGGGGGGCCTCTTTCCAATGAGCAGTTCTTC,CASSLSGGPLSNEQFF
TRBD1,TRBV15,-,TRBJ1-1,TGTGCCACCAGCACAGACAGGGTGGGTGCGCATGGCACTGAAGCTTTCTTT,CATSTDRVGAHGTEAFF
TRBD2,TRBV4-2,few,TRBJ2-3,TGTGCCAGCAGTAGCGGGGCTAACACAGATACGCAGTATTTT,CASSSGANTDTQYF
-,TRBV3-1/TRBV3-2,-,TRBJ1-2,TGTGCCAGCAGCCAACAGACAGATTATGGCTACACCTTC,CASSQQTDYGYTF
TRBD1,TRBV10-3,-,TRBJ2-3,TGTGCCATCACCGGGACAGCGAGCACAGATACGCAGTATTTT,CAITGTASTDTQYF
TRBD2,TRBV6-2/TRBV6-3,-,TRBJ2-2,TGTGCCAGCAGTTACTCGACTAGCGGGGCAAGAACGAACACCGGGGAGCTGTTTTTT,CASSYSTSGARTNTGELFF